This TCR beta chain was found in a study of blood T cell repertoires in COVID-19. Overall study context: Samples came from the United States, Italy and Spain, spanning acute and convalescent COVID-19.

Germline CDR1 and CDR2: LNHDA and SQIVND (reference sequence). There are 14 residues in the CDR3. Trimming shortened V by 9 bases and J by 6 bases, and 15 bases separated the two germline ends. Sequenced by immunoSEQ multiplex PCR; TCRdb stores in-frame clones only, minus some. There are 80,000 to 90,000 clones in the sample; around 88% occur only once, and approximately 5.9% lies in the top ten. This chain links TRBV19 with TRBJ1-6, with a tentative D call TRBD1 (6 bases). The sequence derives from a man between 60 and 75 years old with acute or convalescent COVID-19. The sample consisted of peripheral blood. CDR3 residues: CASWGQRVNSPLHF. DNA of the CDR3: TGTGCCAGCTGGGGGCAGAGGGTTAATTCACCCCTCCACTTT.